This TCR beta chain stems from a study of early T cells in non-severe SARS-CoV-2 infection. Overall study: Unsorted whole blood bulk RNA was sequenced, with unpaired chains. Study observations and caveats: Database matching using VDJdb favored anti-spike CD8 responses, with private and CD4 specificities left missing.

The CDR3 has 12 residues. The ends were cut back, 5 bases at V and 9 bases at J, with 13 bases in the middle. Of note for this clonotype: The antigen is undetermined.

The TCR library protocol attached unique molecular identifiers to the individual cDNA molecules. Using its own MiXCR run on the 5' RACE reads, TCRdb lists one record per CDR3 protein. The sample has 65,000 to 85,000 distinct CDR3 sequences, roughly a sixth seen once. This clonotype was sampled from an adult who was a healthcare worker with PCR-confirmed SARS-CoV-2 infection or an uninfected control (not recorded which). Sequenced sample: whole blood. The chain couples TRBV12-3 or TRBV12-4 to TRBJ1-1, with D unclear. CDR3 in DNA: TGTGCCAGCAGTCCGAGGCCCAGTCAAGCTTTCTTT. The encoded protein is CASSPRPSQAFF.